This record covers a single TCR beta chain. Its target is unknown. Just one base apart from a much larger clone, this may be a read error. These data come from a study of human T cells and chemical hapten exposure. As for the study in general: Across samples, TCR yields varied, mostly owing to small differences in pooled library volumes.

Someone pulled total RNA out of unfractionated whole blood. V was cut by 4 bases and J by 7 bases, with 20 bases left in between. The CDR3 has 15 amino acids. Germline loops: CDR1 SGDLS, CDR2 YYNGEE. Study-wide points: TCRs whose frequency exceeded 1 in 1000 remained the same following DPC sensitization.

What the library attached to individual cDNA molecules were unique molecular identifiers. Per the authors' pipeline: Sample TCR totals centred on a median of 95,638, ranging roughly 20,000 to 750,000. TCRdb itself ran the 5' RACE reads through MiXCR, one entry per CDR3 protein. The V and J calls, along with clone size, are taken from TCRdb and not from the paper's own processing. The repertoire holds more than 140,000 distinct CDR3 sequences, with about 4% as singletons. The V and J genes are TRBV9 and TRBJ1-1; the D is unclear. This receptor was identified in a female donor in good health. CDR3: CASSLDAGIFSEAFF. The CDR3 nucleotides read TGTGCCAGCAGCTTAGATGCAGGAATTTTCAGTGAAGCTTTCTTT.